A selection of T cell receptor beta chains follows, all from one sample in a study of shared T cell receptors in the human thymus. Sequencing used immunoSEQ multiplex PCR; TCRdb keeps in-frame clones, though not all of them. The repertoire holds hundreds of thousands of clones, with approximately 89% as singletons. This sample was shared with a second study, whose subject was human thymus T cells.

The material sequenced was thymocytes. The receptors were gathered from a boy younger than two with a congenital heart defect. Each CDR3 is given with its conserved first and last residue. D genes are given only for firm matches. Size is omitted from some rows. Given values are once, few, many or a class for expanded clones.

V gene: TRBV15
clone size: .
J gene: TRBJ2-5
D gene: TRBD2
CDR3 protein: CATSRDGTSGGEQETQYF
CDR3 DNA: TGTGCCACCAGCAGAGATGGGACTAGCGGGGGAGAACAAGAGACCCAGTACTTC

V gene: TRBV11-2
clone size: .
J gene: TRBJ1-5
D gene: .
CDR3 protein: CASSLAGNGNQPQHF
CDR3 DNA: TGTGCCAGCAGCTTAGCAGGGAATGGCAATCAGCCCCAGCATTTT

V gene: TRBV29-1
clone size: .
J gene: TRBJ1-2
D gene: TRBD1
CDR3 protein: CSVEDRDRGAISYTF
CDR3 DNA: TGCAGCGTTGAAGATCGGGACAGGGGCGCTATTAGCTACACCTTC

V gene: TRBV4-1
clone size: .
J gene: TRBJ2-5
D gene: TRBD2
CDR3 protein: CASSQERSLAGGPEETQYF
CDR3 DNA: TGCGCCAGCAGCCAAGAGAGATCTCTCGCGGGAGGGCCCGAAGAGACCCAGTACTTC

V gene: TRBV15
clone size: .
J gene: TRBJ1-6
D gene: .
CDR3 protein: CATSSEEGKPLHF
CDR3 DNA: TGTGCCACCAGCAGTGAAGAGGGTAAACCCCTCCACTTT

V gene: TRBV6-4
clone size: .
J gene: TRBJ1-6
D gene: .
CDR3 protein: CASSEQGKGSPLHF
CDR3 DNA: TGTGCCAGCAGCGAACAGGGAAAAGGGTCACCCCTCCACTTT

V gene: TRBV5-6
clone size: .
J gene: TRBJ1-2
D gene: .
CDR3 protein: CASSLARARNYGYTF
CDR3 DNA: TGTGCCAGCAGCTTGGCCAGGGCCAGAAACTATGGCTACACCTTC

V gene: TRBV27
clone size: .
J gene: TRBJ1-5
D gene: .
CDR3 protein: CASSPGPTGTGGGQHF
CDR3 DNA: TGTGCCAGCAGTCCAGGCCCTACAGGGACGGGAGGGGGCCAGCATTTT

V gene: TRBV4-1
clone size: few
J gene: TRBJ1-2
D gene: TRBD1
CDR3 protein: CASSQEGRDRVGYTF
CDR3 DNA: TGCGCCAGCAGCCAAGAGGGACGGGACAGGGTTGGCTACACCTTC

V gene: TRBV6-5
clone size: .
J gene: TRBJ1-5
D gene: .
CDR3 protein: CASRHRLNQPQHF
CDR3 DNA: TGTGCCAGCAGACACAGGCTTAATCAGCCCCAGCATTTT

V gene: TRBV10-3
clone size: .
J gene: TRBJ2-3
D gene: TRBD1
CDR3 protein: CAIGTGGTTDTQYF
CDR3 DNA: TGTGCCATCGGGACAGGGGGAACCACAGATACGCAGTATTTT

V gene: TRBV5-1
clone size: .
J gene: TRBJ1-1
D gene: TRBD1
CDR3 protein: CASSFGPEQGGRNTEAFF
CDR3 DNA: TGCGCCAGCAGCTTTGGCCCTGAACAGGGGGGAAGGAACACTGAAGCTTTCTTT

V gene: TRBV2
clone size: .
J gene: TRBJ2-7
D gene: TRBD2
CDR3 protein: CASFPGLTDYEQYF
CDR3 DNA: TGTGCCAGTTTCCCGGGACTAACCGATTACGAGCAGTACTTC

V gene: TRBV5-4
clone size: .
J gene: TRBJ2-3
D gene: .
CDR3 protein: CASSLVQDTQYF
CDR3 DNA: TGTGCCAGCAGCTTGGTTCAAGATACGCAGTATTTT

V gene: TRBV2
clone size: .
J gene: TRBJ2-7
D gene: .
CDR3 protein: CASSESTSWDEQYF
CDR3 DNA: TGTGCCAGCAGTGAAAGTACTAGCTGGGACGAGCAGTACTTC

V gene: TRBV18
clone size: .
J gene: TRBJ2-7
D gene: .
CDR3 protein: CASSSRPERTAANEQYF
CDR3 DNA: TGTGCCAGCTCATCTCGCCCGGAGCGGACAGCTGCCAACGAGCAGTACTTC

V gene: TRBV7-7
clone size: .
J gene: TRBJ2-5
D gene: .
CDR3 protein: CASSKETGDQETQYF
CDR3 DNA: TGTGCCAGCAGCAAGGAGACAGGAGACCAAGAGACCCAGTACTTC

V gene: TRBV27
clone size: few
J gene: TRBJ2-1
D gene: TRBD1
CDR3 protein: CASRTSPSRDRAYNEQFF
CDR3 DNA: TGTGCCAGCAGGACCAGCCCGTCCCGGGACAGGGCTTACAATGAGCAGTTCTTC

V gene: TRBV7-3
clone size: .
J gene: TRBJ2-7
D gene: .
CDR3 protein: CASSPSTWVLNDRQDYEQYF
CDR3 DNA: TGTGCCAGCAGTCCTTCCACTTGGGTCCTCAACGACAGGCAGGACTACGAGCAGTACTTC

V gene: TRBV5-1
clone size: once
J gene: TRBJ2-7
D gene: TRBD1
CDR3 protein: CASSLGVLWDRGSYEQYF
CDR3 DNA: TGCGCCAGCAGCTTGGGGGTGTTGTGGGACAGGGGGTCCTACGAGCAGTACTTC

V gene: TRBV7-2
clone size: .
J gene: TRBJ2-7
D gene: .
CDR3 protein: CASSLAPPGGEQYF
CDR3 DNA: TGTGCCAGCAGCTTAGCCCCCCCAGGAGGCGAGCAGTACTTC

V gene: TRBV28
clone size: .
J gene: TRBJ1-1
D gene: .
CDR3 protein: CASSSTTEAFF
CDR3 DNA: TGTGCCAGCAGTTCTACCACTGAAGCTTTCTTT

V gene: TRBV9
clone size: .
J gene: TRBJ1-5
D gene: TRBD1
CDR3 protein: CASSGTGVNQPQHF
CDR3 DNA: TGTGCCAGCAGCGGAACAGGGGTCAATCAGCCCCAGCATTTT

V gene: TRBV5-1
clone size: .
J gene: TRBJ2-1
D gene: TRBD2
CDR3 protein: CASSLDGGAFFYNEQFF
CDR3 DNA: TGCGCCAGCAGCCTGGACGGGGGGGCCTTCTTCTACAATGAGCAGTTCTTC

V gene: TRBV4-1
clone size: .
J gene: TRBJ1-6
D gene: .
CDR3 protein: CASSQDPGSPLHF
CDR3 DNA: TGCGCCAGCAGCCAAGATCCGGGTTCACCCCTCCACTTT

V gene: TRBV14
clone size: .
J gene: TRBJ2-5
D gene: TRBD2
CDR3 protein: CASSPNGTSGRQETQYF
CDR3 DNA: TGTGCCAGCAGCCCCAACGGGACTAGCGGGAGGCAAGAGACCCAGTACTTC

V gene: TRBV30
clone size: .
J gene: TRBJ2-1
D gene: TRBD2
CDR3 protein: CAWSGPAGGPYNEQFF
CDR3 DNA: TGTGCCTGGAGTGGACCAGCGGGGGGGCCTTACAATGAGCAGTTCTTC

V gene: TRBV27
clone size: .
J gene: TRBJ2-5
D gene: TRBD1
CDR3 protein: CASRTDRGRKTQYF
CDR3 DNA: TGTGCCAGCAGAACGGACAGGGGGAGAAAGACCCAGTACTTC

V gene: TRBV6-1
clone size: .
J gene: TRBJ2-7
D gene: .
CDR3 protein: CASGMTVGFVYEQYF
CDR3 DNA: TGTGCCAGCGGCATGACAGTAGGCTTTGTCTACGAGCAGTACTTC

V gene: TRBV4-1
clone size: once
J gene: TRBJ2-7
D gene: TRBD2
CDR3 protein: CASSPPSRLAGGIEQYF
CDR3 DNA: TGCGCCAGCAGCCCCCCCTCCAGACTAGCGGGGGGGATCGAGCAGTACTTC

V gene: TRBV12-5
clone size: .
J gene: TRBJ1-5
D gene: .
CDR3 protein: CASGLGLLGGTLSNQPQHF
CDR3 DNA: TGTGCTAGTGGTTTGGGCCTTCTGGGGGGGACCCTTAGCAATCAGCCCCAGCATTTT

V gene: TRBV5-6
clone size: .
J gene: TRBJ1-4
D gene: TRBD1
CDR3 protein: CASRTGGGNEKLFF
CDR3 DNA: TGTGCCAGCAGGACAGGGGGCGGGAATGAAAAACTGTTTTTT

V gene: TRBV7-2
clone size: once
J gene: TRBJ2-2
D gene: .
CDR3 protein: CASSLERQNPGELFF
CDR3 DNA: TGTGCCAGCAGCTTGGAGCGGCAGAACCCCGGGGAGCTGTTTTTT

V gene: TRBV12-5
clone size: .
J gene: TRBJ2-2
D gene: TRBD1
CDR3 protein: CASADRDDTGELFF
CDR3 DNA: TGTGCTAGTGCCGACAGGGATGACACCGGGGAGCTGTTTTTT

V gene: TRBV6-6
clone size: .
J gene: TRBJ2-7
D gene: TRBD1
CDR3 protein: CASSYSRGRTYEQYF
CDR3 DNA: TGTGCCAGCAGTTACTCAAGGGGGCGGACCTACGAGCAGTACTTC

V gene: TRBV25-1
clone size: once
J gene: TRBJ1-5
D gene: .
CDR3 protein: CASSGPAAPQPQHF
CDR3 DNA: TGTGCCAGCAGTGGTCCCGCGGCCCCTCAGCCCCAGCATTTT